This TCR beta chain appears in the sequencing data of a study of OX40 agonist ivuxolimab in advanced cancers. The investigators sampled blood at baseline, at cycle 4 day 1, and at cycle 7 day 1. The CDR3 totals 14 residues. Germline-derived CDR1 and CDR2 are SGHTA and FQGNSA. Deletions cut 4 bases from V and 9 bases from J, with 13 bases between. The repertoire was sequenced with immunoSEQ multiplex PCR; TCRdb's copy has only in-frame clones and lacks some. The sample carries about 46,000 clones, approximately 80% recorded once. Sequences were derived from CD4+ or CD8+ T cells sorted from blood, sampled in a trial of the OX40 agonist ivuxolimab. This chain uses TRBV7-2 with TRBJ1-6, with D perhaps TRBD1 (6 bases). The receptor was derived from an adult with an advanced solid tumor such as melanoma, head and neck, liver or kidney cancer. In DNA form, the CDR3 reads TGTGCCAGCAGCTCTACGGAAGGGGGTTCACCCCTCCACTTT. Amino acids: CASSSTEGGSPLHF.